This T cell receptor (beta chain) was recorded in a study of human T cells and chemical hapten exposure. Background on the study: Once 0.01% DPC had been applied to the upper back by patch test, readings were taken at 6 days.

Study observations and caveats: Among TCRs, those above 1 in 1000 frequency were unaffected by DPC sensitization.

Germline V lookup: CDR1 MDHEN, CDR2 SYDVKM. This CDR3 has 12 amino acids. Comment on this clonotype: The antigen is unknown.

Time point here: patch test 1, 2 weeks after DPC sensitization. As for treatment: therapeutic diphenylcyclopropenone sensitization with weekly scalp DPC. TCRdb processed the RACE reads anew with MiXCR; each CDR3 protein has one entry. Here the sample spans fewer than 400,000 distinct CDR3 sequences, approximately 6.3% being singletons. This chain uses TRBV28 with TRBJ1-6; D is possibly TRBD1 (6 bases). The receptor's source is a woman aged 18-29 years with alopecia areata. Some clones in this sample may be carry-over from other donors' samples. Material: whole blood, obtained in connection with sensitization to the hapten diphenylcyclopropenone (DPC). Written as DNA, the CDR3 is TGTGCGGCAGGGGAAAGGGATTCACCCCTCCACTTT. It translates to CAAGERDSPLHF.